The T cell receptor beta chain described here comes from a study of blood T cells in healthy people across ages. Germline V lookup: CDR1 SGHRS, CDR2 YFSETQ. Trimming took off 3 bases at V and 1 base at J, with 12 bases between the two ends. The length of the CDR3 is 15 residues. Alongside a J-beta primer mix, a sample-barcoded 5' primer served in a second PCR lasting about 7 to 12 cycles. TCRdb reprocessed the 5' RACE reads via MiXCR and lists one record per CDR3 protein. The data hold approximately 600,000 distinct CDR3 sequences, with approximately 50% observed a single time. The chain links TRBV5-1 to TRBJ2-3; D may correspond to TRBD1 or TRBD2 (6 bases each). Sequencing was carried out using blood. The clonotype comes from a man between 60 and 75 years old in good health. CDR3 sequence: CASSSGGQRTDTQYF. The CDR3 coding sequence is TGCGCCAGCAGCTCCGGGGGACAACGCACAGATACGCAGTATTTT. Supplemented by reference TRBV5-1 and TRBJ2-3, the full variable domain reads KAGVTQTPRYLIKTRGQQVTLSCSPISGHRSVSWYQQTPGQGLQFLFEYFSETQRNKGNFPGRFSGRQFSNSRSEMNVSTLELGDSALYLCASSSGGQRTDTQYFGPGTRLTVL.